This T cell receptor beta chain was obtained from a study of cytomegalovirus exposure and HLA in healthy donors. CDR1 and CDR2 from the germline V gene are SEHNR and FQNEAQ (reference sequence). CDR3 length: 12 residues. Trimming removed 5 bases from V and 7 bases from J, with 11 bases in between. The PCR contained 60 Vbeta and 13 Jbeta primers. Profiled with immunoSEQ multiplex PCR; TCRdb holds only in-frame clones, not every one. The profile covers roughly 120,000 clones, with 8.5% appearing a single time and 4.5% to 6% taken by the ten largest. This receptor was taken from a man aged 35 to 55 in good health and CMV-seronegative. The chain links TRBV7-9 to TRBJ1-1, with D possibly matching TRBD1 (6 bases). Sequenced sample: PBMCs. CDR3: CASSRRGGEAFF. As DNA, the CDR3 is TGTGCCAGCAGCCGAAGAGGGGGTGAAGCTTTCTTT.